Reported below is one TCR beta chain. Antigen specificity is unknown. Treatment denoted: oral pan-JAK inhibitor, 5-10 mg twice daily. This sample is drawn from a study of CD8+ T cells in alopecia areata. Study-wide points: While tofacitinib was given, many expanded lesional clones persisted in scalp and blood.

RNA, once extracted, was reverse transcribed into cDNA for use as the sequencing template. The method was immunoSEQ multiplex PCR; TCRdb's version includes in-frame clones alone and lacks a portion of them. Of more than 100,000 clones in the sample, about 50% were seen once. This material consisted of CD4+ T cells sorted from blood, taken at week 4, from a patient treated with tofacitinib. This receptor was identified in a human donor with alopecia areata.

DNA for the CDR3: TGTGCCAGCAGCCTCACAATGAACTCTGGGGCCAACGTCCTGACTTTC. It codes for CASSLTMNSGANVLTF. The chain employs TRBV11-2 and TRBJ2-6; D not resolved. The CDR3 spans 16 residues. Trimming left V 5 bases short and J 0 bases short, with 11 bases between. Germline lookup yields CDR1 SGHAT and CDR2 FQNNGV. Supplemented by reference TRBV11-2 and TRBJ2-6, the full variable domain reads EAGVAQSPRYKIIEKRQSVAFWCNPISGHATLYWYQQILGQGPKLLIQFQNNGVVDDSQLPKDRFSAERLKGVDSTLKIQPAKLEDSAVYLCASSLTMNSGANVLTFGAGSRLTVL.